A few counts support the clone carrying this TCR beta chain. No antigen is known for it. TCRdb called the RACE reads again in MiXCR, with one record for every CDR3 protein. The sample yields roughly 250,000 distinct CDR3 sequences, 7% to 10% seen once. V lost 4 bases and J 2 bases, leaving 9 bases between the germline ends. Germline lookup yields CDR1 MDHEN and CDR2 SYDVKM. The CDR3 is 13 amino acids. The record originates from a study of human T cells and chemical hapten exposure. Whole-study results and caveats: Patch test score was positively correlated with the counts of TCRs that had expanded at PT1. Expanded TCRs were compared with controls, and the expanded TCRs formed significantly more large CDR3 similarity clusters.

The time point is: pre-sensitization, week 0. Described treatment: therapeutic diphenylcyclopropenone sensitization with weekly scalp DPC. Sample: whole blood, taken in connection with sensitization to the hapten diphenylcyclopropenone (DPC). This chain links TRBV28 with TRBJ2-7; the D gene is possibly TRBD2 (6 bases). The sequence came from a woman between 40 and 50 years old with alopecia areata. Some clones in this sample may be carry-over from other donors' samples. The CDR3 is CASSSGLPYEQYF. As DNA, the CDR3 is TGTGCCAGCAGTTCGGGACTTCCCTACGAGCAGTACTTC. Supplemented by reference TRBV28 and TRBJ2-7, the full variable domain reads DVKVTQSSRYLVKRTGEKVFLECVQDMDHENMFWYRQDPGLGLRLIYFSYDVKMKEKGDIPEGYSVSREKKERFSLILESASTNQTSMYLCASSSGLPYEQYFGPGTRLTVT.